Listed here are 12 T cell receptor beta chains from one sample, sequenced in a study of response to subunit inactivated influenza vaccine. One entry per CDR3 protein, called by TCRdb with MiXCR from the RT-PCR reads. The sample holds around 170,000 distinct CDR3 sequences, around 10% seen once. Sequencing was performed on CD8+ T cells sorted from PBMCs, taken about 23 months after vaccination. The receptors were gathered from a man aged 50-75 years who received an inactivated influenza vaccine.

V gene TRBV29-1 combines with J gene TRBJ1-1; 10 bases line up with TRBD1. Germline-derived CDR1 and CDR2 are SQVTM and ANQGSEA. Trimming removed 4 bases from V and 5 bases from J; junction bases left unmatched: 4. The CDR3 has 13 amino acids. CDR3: CSVGTGGWTEAFF. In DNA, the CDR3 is TGCAGCGTTGGGACAGGGGGGTGGACTGAAGCTTTCTTT.

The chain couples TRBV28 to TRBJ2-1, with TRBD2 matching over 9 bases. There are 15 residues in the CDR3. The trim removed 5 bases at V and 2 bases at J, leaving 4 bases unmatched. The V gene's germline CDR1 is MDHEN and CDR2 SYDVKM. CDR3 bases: TGTGCCAGCAGTCTTAGCGGGAGTCCCTACAATGAGCAGTTCTTC. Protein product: CASSLSGSPYNEQFF.

The CDR3 nucleotides read TGTGCCACCAGCAGAGAACAGGGGCCGAATAACTATGGCTACACCTTC. It specifies CATSREQGPNNYGYTF. The chain recombines TRBV15 with TRBJ1-2; 7 bases map to TRBD1. This CDR3 spans 16 amino acids. CDR1 and CDR2 (germline): LNHNV, YYDKDF (reference sequence). The ends lost 0 bases at V and 1 base at J; junction bases unmatched: 5.

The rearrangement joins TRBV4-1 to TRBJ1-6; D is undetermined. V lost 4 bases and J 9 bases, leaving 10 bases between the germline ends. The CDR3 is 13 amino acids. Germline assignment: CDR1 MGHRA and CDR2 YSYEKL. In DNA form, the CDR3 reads TGCGCCAGCAGCCCCCCTGGACTTTCACCCCTCCACTTT. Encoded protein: CASSPPGLSPLHF.

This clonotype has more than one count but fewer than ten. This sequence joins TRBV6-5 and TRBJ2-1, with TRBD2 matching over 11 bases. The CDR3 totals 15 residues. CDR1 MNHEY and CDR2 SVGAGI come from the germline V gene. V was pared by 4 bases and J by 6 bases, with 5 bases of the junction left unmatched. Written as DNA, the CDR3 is TGTGCCAGCAGTTCGACTAGCGGGACGGCCAATGAGCAGTTCTTC. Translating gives CASSSTSGTANEQFF.

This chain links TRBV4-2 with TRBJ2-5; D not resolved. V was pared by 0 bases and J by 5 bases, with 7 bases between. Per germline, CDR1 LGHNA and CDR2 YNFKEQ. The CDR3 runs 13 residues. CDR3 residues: CASSQDSLETQYF. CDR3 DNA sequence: TGTGCCAGCAGCCAAGATTCTCTTGAGACCCAGTACTTC.

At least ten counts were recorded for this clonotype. The CDR3 spells CASSLYKGGEQFF. The CDR3 DNA follows: TGTGCCAGCAGCTTATATAAAGGTGGTGAGCAGTTCTTC. The rearrangement links TRBV13 to TRBJ2-1; D is uncertain. The V end lost 2 bases, the J end lost 9 bases, and 11 bases lay between the germline ends. The germline CDR1 and CDR2 sequences are PRHDT and FYEKMQ (reference sequence). This CDR3 spans 13 amino acids.

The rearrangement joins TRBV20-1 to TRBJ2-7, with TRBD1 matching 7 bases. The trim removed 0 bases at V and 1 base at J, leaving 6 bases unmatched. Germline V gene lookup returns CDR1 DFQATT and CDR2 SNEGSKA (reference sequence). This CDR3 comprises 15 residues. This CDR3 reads CSARDLRTGSYEQYF. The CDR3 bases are TGCAGTGCTAGAGATCTCCGGACAGGATCCTACGAGCAGTACTTC.

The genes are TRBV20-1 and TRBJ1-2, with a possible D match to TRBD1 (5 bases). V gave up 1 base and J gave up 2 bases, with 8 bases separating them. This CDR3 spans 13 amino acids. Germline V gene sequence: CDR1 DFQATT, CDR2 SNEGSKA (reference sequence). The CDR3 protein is CSARVTANYGYTF. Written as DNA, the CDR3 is TGCAGTGCTAGAGTGACAGCCAACTATGGCTACACCTTC.

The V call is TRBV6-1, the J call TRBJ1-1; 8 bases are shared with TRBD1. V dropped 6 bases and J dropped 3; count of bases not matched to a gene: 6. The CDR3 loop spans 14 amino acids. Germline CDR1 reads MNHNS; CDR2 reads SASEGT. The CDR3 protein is CASRPGGAYTEAFF. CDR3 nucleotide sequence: TGTGCCAGCAGACCAGGGGGCGCCTACACTGAAGCTTTCTTT.

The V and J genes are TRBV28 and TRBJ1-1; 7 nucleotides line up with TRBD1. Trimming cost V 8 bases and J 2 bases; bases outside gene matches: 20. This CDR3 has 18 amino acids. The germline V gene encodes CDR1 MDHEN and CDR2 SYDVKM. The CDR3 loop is CASRTVQSAGTANTEAFF. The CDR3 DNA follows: TGTGCCAGCCGGACGGTCCAATCCGCCGGGACAGCAAACACTGAAGCTTTCTTT.

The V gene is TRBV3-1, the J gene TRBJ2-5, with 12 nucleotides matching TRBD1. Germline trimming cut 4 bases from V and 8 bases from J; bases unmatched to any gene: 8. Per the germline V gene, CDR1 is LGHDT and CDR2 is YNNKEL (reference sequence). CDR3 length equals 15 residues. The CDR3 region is CASSPPLGQGATQYF. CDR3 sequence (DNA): TGTGCCAGCAGCCCGCCCCTGGGACAGGGGGCAACCCAGTACTTC.